A single sample is the source of the 17 T cell receptor beta chains below, sequenced in a study of STAT5B mutations in CD4+ large granular lymphocyte leukemia (dated 2022 in TCRdb). The library was produced with the immunoSEQ multiplex PCR assay. TCRdb mirrors the immuneACCESS table, restricted to in-frame sequences. Some clones are absent from its copies; in checked studies, under half trace to an unresolved V gene, and the reason for the others is unknown. Present in this sample are about 35,000 clones, 65% to 70% of which were seen just once. 1.5% to 2% of the sample is taken by the ten largest. Sequencing used CD4+ T cells from blood buffy coats. The receptors here all came from a human donor in good health.

DNA of the CDR3: TGTGCCAGCAGCCCCCAGGGGGCGACTAATGAAAAACTGTTTTTT. This sequence encodes CASSPQGATNEKLFF. The chain couples TRBV4-2 to TRBJ1-4; TRBD1 matches at 8 bases. CDR1 is LGHNA and CDR2 is YNFKEQ in the germline V gene. The V and J ends lost 4 bases and 2 bases, in that order; junction bases with no gene match: 3. This CDR3 is 15 amino acids long.

With regard to this clone: Germline and junction disagree at one end, which may indicate a read error. J is TRBJ2-3 and V is TRBV28; no reliable D call. The CDR3 spans 14 residues. CDR1 is MDHEN and CDR2 is SYDVKM in the germline V gene. The CDR3 here is CAISPPGLTDTQYF. Here the CDR3 DNA reads TGTGCCATCAGTCCACCCGGTCTCACAGATACGCAGTATTTT. Full variable domain (remainder filled in from reference TRBV28 and TRBJ2-3): DVKVTQSSRYLVKRTGEKVFLECVQDMDHENMFWYRQDPGLGLRLIYFSYDVKMKEKGDIPEGYSVSREKKERFSLILESASTNQTSMYLCAISPPGLTDTQYFGPGTRLTVL.

This chain connects TRBV19 to TRBJ1-1; 9 positions agree with TRBD1. This CDR3 spans 15 amino acids. Germline assignment: CDR1 LNHDA and CDR2 SQIVND (reference sequence). J gave up 1 base and V 10 bases, and 10 bases lay outside the gene matches. The CDR3 nucleotides read TGTGCCACTTCACGGGACAGGGACTCGAACACTGAAGCTTTCTTT. Its translation is CATSRDRDSNTEAFF.

The chain has TRBV25-1 and TRBJ2-1, with 9 bases lining up with TRBD1. Unmatched junction bases numbered 1, after V lost 6 bases and J lost 1 base. The CDR3 totals 14 residues. Germline-derived CDR1 and CDR2 are MGHDK and SYGVNS. In nucleotides, the CDR3 is TGTGCCAGCAGGACAGGGGGGTCCTACAATGAGCAGTTCTTC. Protein: CASRTGGSYNEQFF.

The V call is TRBV2, the J call TRBJ1-4, with 9 positions matching TRBD1. V lost 6 bases, J lost 8 bases, and 7 bases stayed unmatched. The CDR3 is 14 amino acids. Germline V gene lookup returns CDR1 SNHLY and CDR2 FYNNEI. This CDR3 is CASRQQGAGEKLFF. DNA of the CDR3: TGTGCCAGCAGGCAACAGGGGGCTGGCGAAAAACTGTTTTTT.

There are a few counts of this clone. The V gene is TRBV6-1, the J gene TRBJ2-3; 10 positions match TRBD2. Germline V gene data show CDR1 as MNHNS and CDR2 as SASEGT. The CDR3 runs 17 residues. Trimming removed 3 bases from V and 1 base from J; junction bases left unmatched: 7. For the CDR3, the DNA is TGTGCCAGCAGTGACCGCACCCTAGCGGGGGGCACAGATACGCAGTATTTT. This gives the protein CASSDRTLAGGTDTQYF.

This clone was seen only once. The CDR3 bases are TGTGCCAGCAGGGGGACAGGGGGCAGTTCACCCCTCCACTTT. Its protein is CASRGTGGSSPLHF. The chain joins TRBV7-2 to TRBJ1-6, with 12 bases fitting TRBD1. Germline V gene data show CDR1 as SGHTA and CDR2 as FQGNSA. With V trimmed by 6 bases and J by 9 bases, 3 bases remained unmatched. CDR3 length: 14 amino acids.

Written as DNA, the CDR3 is TGTGCCAGCAGTCGAGACTCAAGTAGCTCCTACGAGCAGTACTTC. Its protein product is CASSRDSSSSYEQYF. The chain recombines TRBV6-5 with TRBJ2-7; D not resolved. The germline gives CDR1 MNHEY, CDR2 SVGAGI. V shed 5 bases and J shed 0 bases, with 14 bases lying between them. The CDR3 spans 15 residues.

Notes on this clone: In the same sample, other DNA sequences code for this CDR3. The chain carries TRBV27 and TRBJ2-5, with D uncertain. Germline CDR1 and CDR2: MNHEY and SMNVEV (reference sequence). V dropped 0 bases and J dropped 5 bases, with 10 bases sitting between them. The CDR3 is 14 residues long. The CDR3 DNA is TGTGCCAGCAGTTTATCGAGAGGAAGGGAGACCCAGTACTTC. Translation gives CASSLSRGRETQYF.

V is TRBV4-3 and J is TRBJ2-1; possibly TRBD2 for D (7 bases). Trimming took off 0 bases at V and 7 bases at J, with 13 bases between the two ends. In germline, CDR1 is LGHNA, CDR2 YSLEER. The CDR3 has 15 residues. CDR3 DNA: TGCGCCAGCAGCCAAGAGTGGGGGGGCCAAAATGAGCAGTTCTTC. This gives the protein CASSQEWGGQNEQFF.

The chain carries TRBV28 and TRBJ1-6, with 7 bases matching TRBD1. Looked up from germline, CDR1 is MDHEN and CDR2 is SYDVKM. J gave up 10 bases and V 0 bases, and 9 bases lay outside the gene matches. The CDR3 has 16 residues. The CDR3 bases are TGTGCCAGCAGTTTATGGACAGGGAGTATAGGATCACCCCTCCACTTT. This sequence encodes CASSLWTGSIGSPLHF. Based on the CDR3 plus reference TRBV28 and TRBJ1-6, the full variable domain is DVKVTQSSRYLVKRTGEKVFLECVQDMDHENMFWYRQDPGLGLRLIYFSYDVKMKEKGDIPEGYSVSREKKERFSLILESASTNQTSMYLCASSLWTGSIGSPLHFGNGTRLTVT.

The gene calls are TRBV7-9 and TRBJ2-7; 9 bases are a match to TRBD2. This CDR3 has 14 amino acids. V lost 4 bases to trimming and J lost 1 base; unmatched junction nucleotides: 2. Germline V gene sequence: CDR1 SEHNR, CDR2 FQNEAQ (reference sequence). The DNA for the CDR3 is TGTGCCAGCAGCTCGACTAGCGGATCCTACGAGCAGTACTTC. Translated: CASSSTSGSYEQYF. Based on the CDR3 plus reference TRBV7-9 and TRBJ2-7, the full variable domain is DTGVSQNPRHKITKRGQNVTFRCDPISEHNRLYWYRQTLGQGPEFLTYFQNEAQLEKSRLLSDRFSAERPKGSFSTLEIQRTEQGDSAMYLCASSSTSGSYEQYFGPGTRLTVT.

A remark on this clone: Compared with germline, one end of the junction differs, possibly owing to a read error. The CDR3 sequence is CVSSAGTGHQPQHF. In DNA, the CDR3 is TGCGTCAGCAGTGCCGGGACAGGGCATCAGCCCCAGCATTTT. The rearrangement joins TRBV10-2 to TRBJ1-5; 9 bases match TRBD1. Per the germline V gene, CDR1 is WSHSY and CDR2 is SAAADI. CDR3 length: 14 residues.

CDR3 amino acids: CASSLTQLTGELFF. For the CDR3, the DNA is TGTGCCAGCAGCTTAACACAGCTCACCGGGGAGCTGTTTTTT. The chain is built from TRBV7-3 and TRBJ2-2; D is unresolved. Trimming removed 0 bases from V and 4 bases from J, with 6 bases in between. There are 14 residues in the CDR3. Germline CDR1 and CDR2: SGHTA and FQGTGA.

The chain uses TRBV5-1 and TRBJ2-5, with D maybe TRBD2 (7 bases). The V gene lost 2 bases and the J gene lost 5 bases, with 19 bases spanning the gap. The CDR3 length is 16 residues. Germline CDR1 SGHRS, CDR2 YFSETQ. The CDR3 bases are TGCGCCAGCAGCTTTAGAACGGGGGGCTTTGGGGAGACCCAGTACTTC. Translating it yields CASSFRTGGFGETQYF.

The chain carries TRBV7-8 and TRBJ2-5; D is uncertain. The CDR3 has 15 residues. Deletions cut 1 base from V and 2 bases from J, with 11 bases between. Per germline, CDR1 SGHVS and CDR2 FQNEAQ. The CDR3 coding sequence is TGTGCCAGCAGCTTAGATCGCCAGAGACAAGAGACCCAGTACTTC. It encodes CASSLDRQRQETQYF.

The chain is built from TRBV10-2 and TRBJ2-1; D possibly corresponds to TRBD1 (6 bases). The V end was cut by 4 bases, the J end by 4 bases, with 11 bases between. CDR1 is WSHSY, CDR2 SAAADI, per germline. The CDR3 consists of 14 residues. This chain's CDR3 is CASSVGALYNEQFF. The CDR3 DNA sequence: TGCGCCAGCAGTGTGGGGGCACTGTACAATGAGCAGTTCTTC.